This TCR beta chain was captured by sequencing in a study of T-cell reconstitution after alpha-beta-depleted transplantation in children. Findings and limits, study-wide: Approximately two months post-transplant, alpha-beta T cells reportedly originated from several hundred expanded graft clones. T-cell counts and diversity at one year following transplant were attributed mainly to newly produced T cells. Recipient T cells and thymic progenitors that survived gave rise to the high TCRbeta diversity observed at day 60 in some patients.

Germline assignment: CDR1 MNHEY and CDR2 SMNVEV (reference sequence). The CDR3 contains 18 residues. V was clipped by 3 bases and J by 3 bases; unmatched bases: 12. This sample's TCRbeta library carried unique molecular identifier barcodes. One entry per CDR3 protein, called by TCRdb with MiXCR from the PCR reads. The sample yields about 470,000 distinct CDR3 sequences, approximately 41% seen once. This clonotype was seen more than once but under ten times. The antigen is undetermined. The chain joins TRBV27 to TRBJ2-2; 8 bases fit TRBD1. The sequence was collected from a girl aged 2 to 10 with aplastic anemia, due to receive a stem cell transplant. The sample here was PBMCs, taken before TCRalphabeta/CD19-depleted stem cell transplant. CDR3 in amino acids: CASSFRPPGTGDTGELFF. The CDR3 nucleotides read TGTGCCAGCAGTTTTCGACCCCCAGGGACAGGAGACACCGGGGAGCTGTTTTTT.